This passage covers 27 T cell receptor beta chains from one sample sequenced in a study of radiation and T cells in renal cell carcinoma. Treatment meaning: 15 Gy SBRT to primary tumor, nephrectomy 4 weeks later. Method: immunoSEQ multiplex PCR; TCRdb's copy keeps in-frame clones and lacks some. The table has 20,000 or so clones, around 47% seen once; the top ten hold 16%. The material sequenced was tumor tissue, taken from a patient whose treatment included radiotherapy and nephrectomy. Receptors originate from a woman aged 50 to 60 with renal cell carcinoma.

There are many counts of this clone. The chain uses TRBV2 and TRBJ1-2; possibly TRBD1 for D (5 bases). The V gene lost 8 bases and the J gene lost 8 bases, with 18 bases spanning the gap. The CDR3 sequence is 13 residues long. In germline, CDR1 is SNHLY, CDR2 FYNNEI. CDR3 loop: CASGGWPGLGYTF. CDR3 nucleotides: TGTGCCAGCGGCGGTTGGCCAGGGCTGGGCTACACCTTC.

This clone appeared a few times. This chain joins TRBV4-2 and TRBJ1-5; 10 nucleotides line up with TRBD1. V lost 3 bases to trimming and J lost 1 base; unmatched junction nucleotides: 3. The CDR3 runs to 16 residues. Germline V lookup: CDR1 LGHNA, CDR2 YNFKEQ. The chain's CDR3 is CASSQDRGMSNQPQHF. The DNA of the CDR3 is TGTGCCAGCAGCCAGGACAGGGGGATGAGCAATCAGCCCCAGCATTTT.

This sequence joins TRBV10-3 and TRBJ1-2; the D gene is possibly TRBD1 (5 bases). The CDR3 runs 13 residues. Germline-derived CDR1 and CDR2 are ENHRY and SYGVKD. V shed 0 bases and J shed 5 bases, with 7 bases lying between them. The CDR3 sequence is CAISESPGYGYTF. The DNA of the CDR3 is TGTGCCATCAGTGAGTCGCCAGGGTATGGCTACACCTTC.

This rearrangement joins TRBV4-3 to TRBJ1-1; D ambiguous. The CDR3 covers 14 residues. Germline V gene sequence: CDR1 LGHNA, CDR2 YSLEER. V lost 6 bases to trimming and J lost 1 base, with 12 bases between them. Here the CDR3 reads CASRSRVQNTEAFF. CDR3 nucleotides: TGCGCCAGCAGGTCGAGGGTTCAGAACACTGAAGCTTTCTTT.

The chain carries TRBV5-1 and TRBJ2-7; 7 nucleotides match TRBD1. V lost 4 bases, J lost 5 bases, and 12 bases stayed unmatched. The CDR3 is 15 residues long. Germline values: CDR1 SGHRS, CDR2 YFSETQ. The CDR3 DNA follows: TGCGCCAGCAGCAAAACAGGGGTGAACTGGGACGAGCAGTACTTC. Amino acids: CASSKTGVNWDEQYF.

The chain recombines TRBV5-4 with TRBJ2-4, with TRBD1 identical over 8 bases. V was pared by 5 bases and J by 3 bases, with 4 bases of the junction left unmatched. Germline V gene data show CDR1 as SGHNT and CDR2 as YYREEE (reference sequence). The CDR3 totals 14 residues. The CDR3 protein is CASRPGTGKNIQYF. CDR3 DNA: TGTGCCAGCAGACCCGGGACAGGCAAAAACATTCAGTACTTC.

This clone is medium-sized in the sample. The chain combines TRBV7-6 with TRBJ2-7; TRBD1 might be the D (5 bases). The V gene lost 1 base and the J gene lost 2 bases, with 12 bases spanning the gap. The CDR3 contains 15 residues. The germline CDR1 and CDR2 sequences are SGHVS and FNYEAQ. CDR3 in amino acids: CASSLEPGLPYEQYF. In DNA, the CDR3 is TGTGCCAGCAGCTTAGAACCAGGGCTACCCTACGAGCAGTACTTC. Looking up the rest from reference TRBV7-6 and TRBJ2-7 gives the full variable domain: GAGVSQSPRYKVTKRGQDVALRCDPISGHVSLYWYRQALGQGPEFLTYFNYEAQQDKSGLPNDRFSAERPEGSISTLTIQRTEQRDSAMYRCASSLEPGLPYEQYFGPGTRLTVT.

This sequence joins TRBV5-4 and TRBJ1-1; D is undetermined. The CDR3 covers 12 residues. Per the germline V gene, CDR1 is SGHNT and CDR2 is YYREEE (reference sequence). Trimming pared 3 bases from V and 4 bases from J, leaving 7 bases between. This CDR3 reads CASSYGATEAFF. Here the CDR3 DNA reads TGTGCCAGCAGCTATGGAGCCACTGAAGCTTTCTTT.

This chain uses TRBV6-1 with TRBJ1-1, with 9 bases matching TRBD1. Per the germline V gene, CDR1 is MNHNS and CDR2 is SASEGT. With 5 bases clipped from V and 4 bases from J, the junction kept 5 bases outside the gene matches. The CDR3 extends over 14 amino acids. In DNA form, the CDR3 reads TGTGCCAGCAGTTCAAAGACAGGGGGCACTGAAGCTTTCTTT. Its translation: CASSSKTGGTEAFF.

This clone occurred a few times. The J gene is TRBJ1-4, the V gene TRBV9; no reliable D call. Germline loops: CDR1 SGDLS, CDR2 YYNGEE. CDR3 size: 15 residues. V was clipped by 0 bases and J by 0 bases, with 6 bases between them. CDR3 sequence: CASSVGAATNEKLFF. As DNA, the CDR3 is TGTGCCAGCAGCGTAGGAGCTGCAACTAATGAAAAACTGTTTTTT. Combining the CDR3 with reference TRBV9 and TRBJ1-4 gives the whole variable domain DSGVTQTPKHLITATGQRVTLRCSPRSGDLSVYWYQQSLDQGLQFLIQYYNGEERAKGNILERFSAQQFPDLHSELNLSSLELGDSALYFCASSVGAATNEKLFFGSGTQLSVL.

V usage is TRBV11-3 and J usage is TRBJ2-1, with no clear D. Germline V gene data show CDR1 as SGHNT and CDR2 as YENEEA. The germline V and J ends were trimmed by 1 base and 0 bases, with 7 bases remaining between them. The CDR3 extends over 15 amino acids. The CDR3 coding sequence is TGTGCCAGCAGCTTAGGAAGGAGCTCCTACAATGAGCAGTTCTTC. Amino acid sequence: CASSLGRSSYNEQFF.

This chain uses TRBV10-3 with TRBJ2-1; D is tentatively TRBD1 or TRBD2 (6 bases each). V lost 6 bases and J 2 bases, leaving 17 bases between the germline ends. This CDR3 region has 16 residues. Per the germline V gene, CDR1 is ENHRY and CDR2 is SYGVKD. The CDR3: CAIRSQRGETYNEQFF. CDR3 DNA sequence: TGTGCCATCAGGAGTCAAAGGGGGGAAACCTACAATGAGCAGTTCTTC.

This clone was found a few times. Here the CDR3 reads CASSETQISNQPQHF. CDR3 DNA: TGTGCCAGCAGTGAAACCCAGATTAGCAATCAGCCCCAGCATTTT. This chain links TRBV2 with TRBJ1-5; D unclear. CDR3 size: 15 residues. Between the trimmed V and J ends, which lost 2 bases and 0 bases, there was a span of 8 bases. Looked up from germline, CDR1 is SNHLY and CDR2 is FYNNEI.

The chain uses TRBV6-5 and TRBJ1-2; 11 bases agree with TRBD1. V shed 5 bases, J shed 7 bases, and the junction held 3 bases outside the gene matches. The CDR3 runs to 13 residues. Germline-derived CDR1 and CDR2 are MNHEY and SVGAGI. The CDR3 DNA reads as TGTGCCAGCAGTCCCGGGACAGGGGGTGGCTACACCTTC. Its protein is CASSPGTGGGYTF.

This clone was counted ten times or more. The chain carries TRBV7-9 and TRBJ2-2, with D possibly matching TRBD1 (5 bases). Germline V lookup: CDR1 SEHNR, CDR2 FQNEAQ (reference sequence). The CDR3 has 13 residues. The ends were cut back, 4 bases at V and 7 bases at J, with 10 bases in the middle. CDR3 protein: CASSSPRDGELFF. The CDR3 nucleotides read TGTGCCAGCAGCTCCCCCAGGGACGGGGAGCTGTTTTTT. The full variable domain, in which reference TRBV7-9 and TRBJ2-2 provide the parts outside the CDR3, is DTGVSQNPRHKITKRGQNVTFRCDPISEHNRLYWYRQTLGQGPEFLTYFQNEAQLEKSRLLSDRFSAERPKGSFSTLEIQRTEQGDSAMYLCASSSPRDGELFFGEGSRLTVL.

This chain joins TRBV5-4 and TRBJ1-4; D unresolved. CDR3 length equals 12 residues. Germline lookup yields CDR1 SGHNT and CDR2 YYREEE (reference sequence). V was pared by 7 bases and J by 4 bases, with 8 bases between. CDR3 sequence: CASGDLNEKLFF. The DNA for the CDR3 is TGTGCCAGCGGAGACCTTAATGAAAAACTGTTTTTT.

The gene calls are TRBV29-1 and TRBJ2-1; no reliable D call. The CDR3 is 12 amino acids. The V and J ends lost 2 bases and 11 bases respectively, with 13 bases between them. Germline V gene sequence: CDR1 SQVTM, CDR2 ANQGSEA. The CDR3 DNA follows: TGCAGCGTTGAATTCCCCGACACCCAGCAGTTCTTC. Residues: CSVEFPDTQQFF.

CDR3: CASSIFDRGGTEAFF. In nucleotides, the CDR3 is TGCGCCAGCAGCATCTTTGACAGGGGAGGCACTGAAGCTTTCTTT. The chain couples TRBV5-1 to TRBJ1-1; 8 positions agree with TRBD1. The CDR3 covers 15 residues. Germline trimming cut 4 bases from V and 4 bases from J; bases unmatched to any gene: 9. Germline CDR1 and CDR2: SGHRS and YFSETQ.

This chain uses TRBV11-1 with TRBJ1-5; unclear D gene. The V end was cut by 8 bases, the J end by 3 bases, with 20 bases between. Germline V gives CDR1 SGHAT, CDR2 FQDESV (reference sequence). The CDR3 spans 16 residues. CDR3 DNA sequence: TGTGCCAGCCGGCTTACCCTTTTCCCCCACAATCAGCCCCAGCATTTT. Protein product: CASRLTLFPHNQPQHF.

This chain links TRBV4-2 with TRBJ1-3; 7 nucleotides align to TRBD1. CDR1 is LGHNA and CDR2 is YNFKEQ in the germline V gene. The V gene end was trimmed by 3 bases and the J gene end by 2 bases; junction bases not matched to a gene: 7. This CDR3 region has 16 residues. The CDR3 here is CASSQSQGGTGNTIYF. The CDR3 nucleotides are TGTGCCAGCAGCCAGTCCCAGGGGGGGACTGGAAACACCATATATTTT.

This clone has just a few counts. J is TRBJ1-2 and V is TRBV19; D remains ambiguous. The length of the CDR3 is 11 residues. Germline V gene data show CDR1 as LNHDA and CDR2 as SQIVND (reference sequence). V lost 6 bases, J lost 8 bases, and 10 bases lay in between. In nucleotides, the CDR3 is TGTGCCAGTAGCAACGATGGGGGCTACACCTTC. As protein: CASSNDGGYTF.

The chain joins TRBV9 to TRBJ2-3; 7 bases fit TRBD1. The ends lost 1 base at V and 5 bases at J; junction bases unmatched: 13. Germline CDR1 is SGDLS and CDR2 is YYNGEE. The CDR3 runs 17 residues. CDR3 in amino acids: CASSVFSGGTVGDTQYF. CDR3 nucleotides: TGTGCCAGCAGCGTATTCTCAGGGGGTACAGTGGGAGATACGCAGTATTTT.

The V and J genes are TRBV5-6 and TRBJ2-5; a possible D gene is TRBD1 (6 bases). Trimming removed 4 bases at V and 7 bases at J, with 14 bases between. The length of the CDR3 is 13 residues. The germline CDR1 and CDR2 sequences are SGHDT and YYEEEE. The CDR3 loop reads CASSQTRGGTQYF. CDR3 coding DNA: TGTGCCAGCAGCCAGACACGAGGGGGGACCCAGTACTTC.

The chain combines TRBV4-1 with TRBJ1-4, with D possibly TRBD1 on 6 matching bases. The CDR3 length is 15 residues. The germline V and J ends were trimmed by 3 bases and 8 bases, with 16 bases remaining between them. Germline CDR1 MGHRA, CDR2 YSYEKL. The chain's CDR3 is CASSQQGRVGEKLFF. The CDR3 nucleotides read TGCGCCAGCAGCCAGCAGGGGCGTGTTGGGGAAAAACTGTTTTTT.

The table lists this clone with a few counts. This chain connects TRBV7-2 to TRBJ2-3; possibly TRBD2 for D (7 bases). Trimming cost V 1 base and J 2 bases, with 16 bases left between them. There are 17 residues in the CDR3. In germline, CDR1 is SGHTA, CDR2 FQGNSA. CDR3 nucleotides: TGTGCCAGCAGCTTAGATCCGAGGGGGGGCCTCACAGATACGCAGTATTTT. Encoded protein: CASSLDPRGGLTDTQYF.

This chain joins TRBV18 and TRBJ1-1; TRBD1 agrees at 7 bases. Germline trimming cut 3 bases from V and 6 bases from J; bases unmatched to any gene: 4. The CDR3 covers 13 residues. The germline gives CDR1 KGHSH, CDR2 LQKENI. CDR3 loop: CASSPDRAAEAFF. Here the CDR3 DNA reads TGTGCCAGCTCACCTGACAGGGCGGCTGAAGCTTTCTTT.

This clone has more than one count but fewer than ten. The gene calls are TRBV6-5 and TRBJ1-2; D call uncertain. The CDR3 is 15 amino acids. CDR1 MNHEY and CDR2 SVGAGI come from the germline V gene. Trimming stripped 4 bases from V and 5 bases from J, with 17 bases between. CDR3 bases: TGTGCCAGCAGTTCGACGGTTTCCCTTCGATATGGCTACACCTTC. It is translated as CASSSTVSLRYGYTF.